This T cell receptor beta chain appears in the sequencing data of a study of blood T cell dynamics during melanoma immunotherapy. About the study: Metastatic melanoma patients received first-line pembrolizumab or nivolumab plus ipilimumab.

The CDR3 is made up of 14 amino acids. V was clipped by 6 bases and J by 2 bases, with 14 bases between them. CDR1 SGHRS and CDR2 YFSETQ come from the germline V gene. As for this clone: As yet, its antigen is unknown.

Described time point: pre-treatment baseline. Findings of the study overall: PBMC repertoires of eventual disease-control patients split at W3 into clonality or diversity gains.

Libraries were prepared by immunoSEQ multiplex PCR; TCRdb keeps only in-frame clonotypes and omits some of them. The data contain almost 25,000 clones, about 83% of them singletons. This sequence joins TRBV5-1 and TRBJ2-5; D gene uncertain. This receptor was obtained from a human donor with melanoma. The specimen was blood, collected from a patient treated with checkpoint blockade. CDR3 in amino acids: CASKSQVAQETQYF. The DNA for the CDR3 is TGCGCCAGCAAAAGTCAGGTGGCACAAGAGACCCAGTACTTC.